A selection of T cell receptor beta chains follows, all from one sample in a study of regulatory T cells in long-lasting Graves disease. TCRdb recomputed calls from the multiplex PCR reads with MiXCR, one row per CDR3 protein. This table has hundreds of thousands of distinct CDR3 sequences, less than 20% appearing once. These data also featured in a second study, about T cells in Graves' hyperthyroidism and ophthalmopathy.

This specimen consisted of peripheral blood mononuclear cells (PBMCs), obtained at new diagnosis, from a patient treated with antithyroid drugs. These receptors were collected from a woman in her 30s with Graves disease. Each CDR3 is given with its conserved first and last residue. A D gene is named only where the DNA matches it firmly. Size values are once, few and many counts, or a class for expanded clones, and some rows have none.

>TRBJ1-1|.|TRBV6-5|TRBD1
CASSYSTDRGATEAFF
TGTGCCAGCAGTTACTCGACGGACAGGGGGGCCACTGAAGCTTTCTTT
>TRBJ2-7|many|TRBV11-2|.
CASSLEGISYEQYF
TGTGCCAGCAGCTTAGAGGGGATCAGTTACGAGCAGTACTTC
>TRBJ2-4|many|TRBV29-1|.
CSVGGRAKNIQYF
TGCAGCGTTGGGGGAAGGGCCAAAAACATTCAGTACTTC
>TRBJ2-7|.|TRBV30|TRBD1
CAWTGTGIYEQYF
TGTGCCTGGACGGGGACAGGGATCTACGAGCAGTACTTC
>TRBJ1-1|many|TRBV4-1|TRBD1
CASSPRTGMVNTEAFF
TGCGCCAGCAGCCCCCGGACAGGGATGGTGAACACTGAAGCTTTCTTT
>TRBJ2-1|many|TRBV7-9|.
CASSSRGGLYNEQFF
TGTGCCAGCAGCTCCCGCGGGGGCCTCTACAATGAGCAGTTCTTC
>TRBJ1-1|few|TRBV20-1|.
CSAERGTEAFF
TGCAGTGCGGAGAGGGGAACTGAAGCTTTCTTT
>TRBJ2-7|.|TRBV3-1|TRBD1
CASSQPGQGRYEQYF
TGTGCCAGCAGCCAGCCGGGACAGGGAAGATACGAGCAGTACTTC
>TRBJ2-5|few|TRBV15|TRBD1
CATHRGPNPGGTQYF
TGTGCCACTCACAGGGGTCCGAACCCCGGAGGGACCCAGTACTTC
>TRBJ2-5|.|TRBV7-2|.
CASSITSSSQETQYF
TGTGCCAGCAGCATAACCTCTAGCAGCCAAGAGACCCAGTACTTC
>TRBJ1-4|.|TRBV10-1|.
CASSGQGGNEKLFF
TGCGCCAGCAGTGGGCAGGGAGGTAATGAAAAACTGTTTTTT
>TRBJ2-7|.|TRBV28|TRBD1
CASRTGGAYEQYF
TGTGCCAGTAGGACAGGGGGTGCCTACGAGCAGTACTTC
>TRBJ1-1|many|TRBV6-2/TRBV6-3|.
CASSVTAQGRETEAFF
TGTGCCAGCAGTGTTACGGCTCAGGGGCGCGAAACTGAAGCTTTCTTT
>TRBJ1-2|many|TRBV6-5|TRBD1
CASSYSAGGVLGYTF
TGTGCCAGCAGTTACTCGGCAGGGGGCGTGTTAGGCTACACCTTC
>TRBJ2-7|many|TRBV3-1|TRBD2
CASSQRFSGRQYF
TGTGCCAGCAGCCAGCGATTTAGCGGGCGACAGTACTTC
>TRBJ2-4|many|TRBV3-1|TRBD2
CASSQDLWEGMAKNIQYF
TGTGCCAGCAGCCAAGATCTTTGGGAGGGAATGGCCAAAAACATTCAGTACTTC
>TRBJ2-1|few|TRBV12-3/TRBV12-4|.
CASGNGTLLGNEQFF
TGTGCCAGCGGGAACGGGACTCTTTTGGGGAATGAGCAGTTCTTC
>TRBJ1-1|many|TRBV28|.
CASSQTRANTEAFF
TGTGCCAGCAGCCAAACCAGGGCGAACACTGAAGCTTTCTTT
>TRBJ2-1|many|TRBV11-2|TRBD2
CASSLDLLGGAGLAWISYNEQFF
TGTGCCAGCAGCTTAGATCTACTGGGAGGAGCTGGACTAGCTTGGATCTCCTACAATGAGCAGTTCTTC
>TRBJ1-1|few|TRBV29-1|.
CSVAPKLRGTEAFF
TGCAGCGTTGCCCCGAAGCTTAGGGGGACTGAAGCTTTCTTT
>TRBJ1-4|once|TRBV6-1|.
CASSQAGRANEKLFF
TGTGCCAGCAGCCAGGCGGGCAGAGCTAATGAAAAACTGTTTTTT
>TRBJ2-2|many|TRBV6-1|.
CASSEGEGDAGELFF
TGTGCCAGCAGTGAAGGAGAGGGAGACGCCGGGGAGCTGTTTTTT
>TRBJ2-5|many|TRBV2|.
CASTPVRETQYF
TGTGCCAGCACCCCTGTGAGGGAGACCCAGTACTTC
>TRBJ2-1|.|TRBV6-2/TRBV6-3|TRBD1
CASSYRTGVPYNEQFF
TGTGCCAGCAGTTACCGCACAGGGGTACCCTACAATGAGCAGTTCTTC
>TRBJ2-3|.|TRBV12-3/TRBV12-4|TRBD2
CASSFSLAETSTDTQYF
TGTGCCAGCAGTTTTAGCCTAGCGGAAACTAGCACAGATACGCAGTATTTT
>TRBJ2-7|.|TRBV20-1|TRBD2
CSARRASGSYEQYF
TGCAGTGCTAGACGGGCTAGCGGGAGTTACGAGCAGTACTTC
>TRBJ2-1|.|TRBV19|TRBD2
CASSMRRLAGYNEQFF
TGTGCCAGTAGTATGCGTCGACTAGCGGGTTACAATGAGCAGTTCTTC
>TRBJ2-1|.|TRBV10-3|TRBD2
CAIREIAGGYNEQFF
TGTGCCATCAGGGAAATAGCGGGAGGCTACAATGAGCAGTTCTTC
>TRBJ2-3|few|TRBV9|.
CASSAPTTDTQYF
TGTGCCAGCAGCGCCCCCACCACAGATACGCAGTATTTT
>TRBJ2-1|many|TRBV30|TRBD1
CACRLTGTGGRRPPHNEQFF
TGTGCCTGTCGACTTACCGGGACAGGGGGTCGTAGGCCCCCCCACAATGAGCAGTTCTTC
>TRBJ2-7|many|TRBV2|TRBD1
CAIVSTGQGYEQYF
TGTGCCATCGTCTCTACGGGACAGGGTTACGAGCAGTACTTC
>TRBJ2-6|.|TRBV11-2|TRBD2
CASSSLAGVSGANVLTF
TGTGCCAGCAGCTCACTAGCGGGCGTCTCTGGGGCCAACGTCCTGACTTTC
>TRBJ1-2|many|TRBV10-3|TRBD1
CAISESTGYGYTF
TGTGCCATCAGTGAGTCGACAGGGTATGGCTACACCTTC
>TRBJ2-4|many|TRBV27|.
CARRQGGARDRSKNIQYF
TGTGCCAGGAGACAGGGAGGGGCGCGGGACAGGTCCAAAAACATTCAGTACTTC
>TRBJ2-7|many|TRBV5-1|TRBD2
CASSGGGLADFSYEQYF
TGCGCCAGCAGCGGGGGGGGACTAGCGGATTTCTCCTACGAGCAGTACTTC
>TRBJ2-7|.|TRBV18|TRBD2
CASSPVRLAGTEQYF
TGTGCCAGCTCACCAGTGAGACTAGCGGGTACCGAGCAGTACTTC
>TRBJ1-2|.|TRBV7-9|.
CASSQQPIGDYGYTF
TGTGCCAGCAGCCAACAGCCAATAGGGGACTATGGCTACACCTTC
>TRBJ2-7|many|TRBV12-3/TRBV12-4|TRBD2
CASSLRLAGVPNYEQYF
TGTGCCAGCAGTTTACGGCTAGCGGGAGTCCCAAACTACGAGCAGTACTTC
>TRBJ2-1|many|TRBV7-9|.
CASSRDSDQQFF
TGTGCCAGCAGCCGTGATAGCGACCAGCAGTTCTTC
>TRBJ1-5|many|TRBV4-3|.
CASSQDINGYYQPQHF
TGCGCCAGCAGCCAAGATATTAACGGCTACTATCAGCCCCAGCATTTT
>TRBJ1-1|many|TRBV13|.
CASSLEDTEAFF
TGTGCCAGCAGCTTAGAGGACACTGAAGCTTTCTTT
>TRBJ2-3|.|TRBV18|TRBD2
CASSPRSRTSGSGSTDTQYF
TGTGCCAGCTCACCGAGATCGCGGACTAGCGGGAGCGGGAGCACAGATACGCAGTATTTT
>TRBJ2-1|few|TRBV19|TRBD2
CASRASGHNEQFF
TGTGCCAGTAGGGCTAGCGGACACAATGAGCAGTTCTTC
>TRBJ1-2|many|TRBV29-1|.
CSVDVTRGAGDYTF
TGCAGCGTTGATGTGACCCGGGGCGCGGGCGACTACACCTTC
>TRBJ2-1|once|TRBV11-3|TRBD1
CASSLGAGQGPEQFF
TGTGCCAGCAGCTTGGGCGCGGGACAGGGTCCTGAGCAGTTCTTC
>TRBJ2-1|few|TRBV20-1|.
CSASPGRVLNEQFF
TGCAGTGCTAGCCCCGGGAGAGTCCTAAATGAGCAGTTCTTC
>TRBJ2-1|many|TRBV20-1|.
CSAHSLAISGNEQFF
TGCAGTGCGCATTCGCTAGCGATCTCTGGAAATGAGCAGTTCTTC
>TRBJ2-7|few|TRBV10-3|TRBD2
CAIRNLAGVGSYEQYF
TGTGCCATCAGGAACTTAGCGGGAGTCGGGTCCTACGAGCAGTACTTC
>TRBJ1-4|many|TRBV30|.
CAWRATIEKLFF
TGTGCCTGGAGGGCCACGATTGAAAAACTGTTTTTT
>TRBJ2-7|few|TRBV4-1|TRBD2
CASSQGLAPNSYEQYF
TGCGCCAGCAGCCAGGGACTAGCGCCGAACTCCTACGAGCAGTACTTC
>TRBJ2-1|.|TRBV29-1|.
CSLVGTQGIGEQFF
TGCAGCCTTGTCGGGACTCAGGGCATCGGTGAGCAGTTCTTC
>TRBJ1-1|many|TRBV29-1|.
CSVGESGAEAFF
TGCAGCGTTGGGGAGTCGGGGGCTGAAGCTTTCTTT
>TRBJ1-2|many|TRBV27|.
CASSFGFGGANYGYTF
TGTGCCAGCAGTTTCGGGTTCGGCGGAGCTAACTATGGCTACACCTTC